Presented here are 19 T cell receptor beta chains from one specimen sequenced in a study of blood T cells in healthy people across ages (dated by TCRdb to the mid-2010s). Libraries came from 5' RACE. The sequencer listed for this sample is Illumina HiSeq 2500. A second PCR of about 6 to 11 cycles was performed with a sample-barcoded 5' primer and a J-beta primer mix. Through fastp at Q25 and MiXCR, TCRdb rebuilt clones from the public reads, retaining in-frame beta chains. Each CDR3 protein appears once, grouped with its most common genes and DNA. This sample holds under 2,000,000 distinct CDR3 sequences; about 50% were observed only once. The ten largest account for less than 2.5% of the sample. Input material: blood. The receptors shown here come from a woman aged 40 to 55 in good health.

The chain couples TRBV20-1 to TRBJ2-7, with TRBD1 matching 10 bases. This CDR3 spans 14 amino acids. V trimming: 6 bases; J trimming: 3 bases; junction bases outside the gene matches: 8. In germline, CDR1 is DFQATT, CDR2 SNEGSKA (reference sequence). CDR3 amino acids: CSAERTGGSYEQYF. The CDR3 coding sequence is TGCAGTGCGGAAAGGACAGGGGGAAGCTACGAGCAGTACTTC.

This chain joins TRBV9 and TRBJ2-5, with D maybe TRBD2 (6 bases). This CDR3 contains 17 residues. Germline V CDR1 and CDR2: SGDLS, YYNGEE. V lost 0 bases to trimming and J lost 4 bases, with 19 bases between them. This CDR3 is CASSVATPTGAPETQYF. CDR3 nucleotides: TGTGCCAGCAGCGTAGCTACTCCTACGGGAGCCCCAGAGACCCAGTACTTC.

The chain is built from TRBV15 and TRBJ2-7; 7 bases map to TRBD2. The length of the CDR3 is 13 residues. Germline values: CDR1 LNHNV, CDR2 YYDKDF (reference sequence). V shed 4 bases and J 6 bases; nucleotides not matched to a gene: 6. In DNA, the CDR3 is TGTGCCACCAGCAAAACCGGGACTACCGAGCAGTACTTC. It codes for CATSKTGTTEQYF.

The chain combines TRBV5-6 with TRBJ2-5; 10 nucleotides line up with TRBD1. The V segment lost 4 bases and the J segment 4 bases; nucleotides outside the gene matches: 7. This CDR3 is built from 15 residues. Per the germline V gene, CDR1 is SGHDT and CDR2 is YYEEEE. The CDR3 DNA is TGTGCCAGCAGCGGAACCGGACAGGGGGGAGAGACCCAGTACTTC. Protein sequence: CASSGTGQGGETQYF.

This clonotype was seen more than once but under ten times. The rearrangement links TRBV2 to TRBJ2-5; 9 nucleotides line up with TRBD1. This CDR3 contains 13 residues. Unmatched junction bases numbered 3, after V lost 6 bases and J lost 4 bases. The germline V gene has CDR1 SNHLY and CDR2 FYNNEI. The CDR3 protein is CASRGQGAETQYF. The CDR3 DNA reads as TGTGCCAGCAGGGGACAGGGAGCAGAGACCCAGTACTTC.

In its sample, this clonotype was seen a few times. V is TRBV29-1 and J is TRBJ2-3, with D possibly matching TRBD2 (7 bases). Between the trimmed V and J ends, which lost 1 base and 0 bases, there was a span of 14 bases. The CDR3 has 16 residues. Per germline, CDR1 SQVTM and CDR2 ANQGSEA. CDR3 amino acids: CSVEGGGRSSTDTQYF. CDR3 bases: TGCAGCGTTGAAGGCGGGGGCCGATCTAGCACAGATACGCAGTATTTT.

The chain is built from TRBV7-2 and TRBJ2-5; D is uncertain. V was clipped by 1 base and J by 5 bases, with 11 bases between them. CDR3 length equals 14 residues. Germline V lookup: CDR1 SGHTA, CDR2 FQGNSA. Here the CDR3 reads CASSLDTVRETQYF. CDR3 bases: TGTGCCAGCAGCTTAGACACGGTCCGGGAGACCCAGTACTTC.

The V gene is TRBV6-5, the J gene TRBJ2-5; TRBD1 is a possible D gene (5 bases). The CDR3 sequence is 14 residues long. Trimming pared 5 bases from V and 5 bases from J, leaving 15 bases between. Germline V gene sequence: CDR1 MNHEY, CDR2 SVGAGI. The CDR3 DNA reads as TGTGCCAGCAGTACGGTAGGGGTGGGGGAGACCCAGTACTTC. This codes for CASSTVGVGETQYF.

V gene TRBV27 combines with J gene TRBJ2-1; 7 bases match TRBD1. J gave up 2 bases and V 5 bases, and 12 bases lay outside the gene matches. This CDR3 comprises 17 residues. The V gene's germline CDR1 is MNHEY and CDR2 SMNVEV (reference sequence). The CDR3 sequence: CASSILGGQAPYNEQFF. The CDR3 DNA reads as TGTGCCAGCAGTATCTTGGGCGGACAGGCTCCCTACAATGAGCAGTTCTTC.

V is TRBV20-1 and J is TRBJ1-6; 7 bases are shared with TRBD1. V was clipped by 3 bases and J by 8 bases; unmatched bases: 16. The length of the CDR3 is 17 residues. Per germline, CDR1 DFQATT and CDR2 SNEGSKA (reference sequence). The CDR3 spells CSARLGRRQGRHSPLHF. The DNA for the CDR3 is TGCAGTGCTAGGTTGGGACGCCGACAGGGTAGGCATTCACCCCTCCACTTT.

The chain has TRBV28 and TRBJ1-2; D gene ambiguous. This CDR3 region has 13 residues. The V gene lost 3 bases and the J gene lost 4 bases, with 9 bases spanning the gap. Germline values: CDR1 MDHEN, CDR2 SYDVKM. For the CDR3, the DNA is TGTGCCAGCAGTTTGAAGAATGGCTATGGCTACACCTTC. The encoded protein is CASSLKNGYGYTF.

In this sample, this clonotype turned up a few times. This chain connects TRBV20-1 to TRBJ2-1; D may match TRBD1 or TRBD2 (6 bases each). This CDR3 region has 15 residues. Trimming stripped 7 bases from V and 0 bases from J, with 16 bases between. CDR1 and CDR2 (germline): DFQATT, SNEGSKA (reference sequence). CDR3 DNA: TGCAGTGGGAGAGGGGGGCCAGGCTCCTACAATGAGCAGTTCTTC. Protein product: CSGRGGPGSYNEQFF.

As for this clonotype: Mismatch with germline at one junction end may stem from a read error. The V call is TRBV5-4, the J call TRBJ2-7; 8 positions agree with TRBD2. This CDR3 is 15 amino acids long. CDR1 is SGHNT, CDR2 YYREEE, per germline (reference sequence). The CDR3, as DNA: TGTGCCCGCAGCCCGGCGGGGGGACTAGCCTACGAGCAGTACTTC. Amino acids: CARSPAGGLAYEQYF.

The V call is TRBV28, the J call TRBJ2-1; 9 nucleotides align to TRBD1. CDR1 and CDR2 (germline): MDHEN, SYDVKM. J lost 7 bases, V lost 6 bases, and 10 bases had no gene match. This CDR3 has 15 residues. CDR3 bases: TGTGCCAGCAGCCGCGGGACAGGGATGTTGAATGAGCAGTTCTTC. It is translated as CASSRGTGMLNEQFF.

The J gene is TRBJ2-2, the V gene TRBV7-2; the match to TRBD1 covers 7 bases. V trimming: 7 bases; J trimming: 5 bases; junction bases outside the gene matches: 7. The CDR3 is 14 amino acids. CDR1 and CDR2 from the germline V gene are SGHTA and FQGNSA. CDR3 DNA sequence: TGTGCCAGCACCCTAGACAGGGATACCGGGGAGCTGTTTTTT. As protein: CASTLDRDTGELFF.

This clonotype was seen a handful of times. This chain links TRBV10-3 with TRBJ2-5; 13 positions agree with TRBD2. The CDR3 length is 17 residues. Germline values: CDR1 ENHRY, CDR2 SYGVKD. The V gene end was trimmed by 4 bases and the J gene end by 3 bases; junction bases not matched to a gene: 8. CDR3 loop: CAISGGTSGVEKETQYF. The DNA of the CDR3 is TGTGCCATCAGTGGAGGGACTAGCGGGGTGGAGAAAGAGACCCAGTACTTC.

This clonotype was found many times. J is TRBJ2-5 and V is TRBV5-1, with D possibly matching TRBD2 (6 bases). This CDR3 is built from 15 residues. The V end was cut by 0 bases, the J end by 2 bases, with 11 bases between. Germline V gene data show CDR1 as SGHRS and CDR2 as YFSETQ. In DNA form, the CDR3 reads TGCGCCAGCAGCTTGGGTGCGGGGCCACAAGAGACCCAGTACTTC. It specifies CASSLGAGPQETQYF.

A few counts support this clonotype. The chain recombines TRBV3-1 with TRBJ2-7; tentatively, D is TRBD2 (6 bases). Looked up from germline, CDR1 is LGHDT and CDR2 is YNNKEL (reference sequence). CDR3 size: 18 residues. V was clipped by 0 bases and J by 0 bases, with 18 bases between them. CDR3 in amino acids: CASSQDRRPGLPSYEQYF. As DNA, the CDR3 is TGTGCCAGCAGCCAAGATCGGAGACCGGGACTCCCCTCCTACGAGCAGTACTTC.

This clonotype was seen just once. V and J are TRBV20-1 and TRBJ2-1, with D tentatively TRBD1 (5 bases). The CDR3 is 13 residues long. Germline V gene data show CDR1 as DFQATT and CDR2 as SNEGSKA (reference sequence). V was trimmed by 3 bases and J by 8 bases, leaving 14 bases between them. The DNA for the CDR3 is TGCAGTGCTAGTAGGGGCCCGGCGGATGAGCAGTTCTTC. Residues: CSASRGPADEQFF.